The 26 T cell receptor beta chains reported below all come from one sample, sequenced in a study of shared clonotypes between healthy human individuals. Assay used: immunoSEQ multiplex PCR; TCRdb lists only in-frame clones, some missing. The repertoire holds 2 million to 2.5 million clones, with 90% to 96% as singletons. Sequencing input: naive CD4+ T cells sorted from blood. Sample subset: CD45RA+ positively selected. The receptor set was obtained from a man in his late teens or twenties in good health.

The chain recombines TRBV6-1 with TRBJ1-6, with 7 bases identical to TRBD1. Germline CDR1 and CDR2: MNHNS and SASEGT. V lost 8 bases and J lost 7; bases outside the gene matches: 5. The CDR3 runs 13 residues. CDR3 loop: CASAGQQNSPLHF. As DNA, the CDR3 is TGTGCCAGCGCGGGACAGCAGAATTCACCCCTCCACTTT.

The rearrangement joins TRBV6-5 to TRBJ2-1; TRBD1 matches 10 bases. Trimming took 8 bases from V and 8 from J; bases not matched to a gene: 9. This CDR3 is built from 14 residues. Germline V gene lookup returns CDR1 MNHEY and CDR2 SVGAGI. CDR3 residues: CASRGGTGVDEQFF. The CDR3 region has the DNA TGTGCCAGCCGGGGCGGGACAGGGGTGGATGAGCAGTTCTTC.

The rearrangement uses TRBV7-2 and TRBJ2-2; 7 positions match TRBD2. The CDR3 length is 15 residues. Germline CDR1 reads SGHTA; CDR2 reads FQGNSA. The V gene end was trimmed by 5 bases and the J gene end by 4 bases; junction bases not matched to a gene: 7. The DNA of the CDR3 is TGTGCCAGCAGCGGGAGGGGCCGTAGCACCGGGGAGCTGTTTTTT. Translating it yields CASSGRGRSTGELFF.

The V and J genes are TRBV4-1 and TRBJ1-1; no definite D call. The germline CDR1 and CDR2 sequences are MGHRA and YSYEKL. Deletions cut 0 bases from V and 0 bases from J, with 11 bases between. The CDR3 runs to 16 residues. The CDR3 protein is CASSQDRLGMNTEAFF. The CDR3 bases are TGCGCCAGCAGCCAAGATAGGCTGGGAATGAACACTGAAGCTTTCTTT.

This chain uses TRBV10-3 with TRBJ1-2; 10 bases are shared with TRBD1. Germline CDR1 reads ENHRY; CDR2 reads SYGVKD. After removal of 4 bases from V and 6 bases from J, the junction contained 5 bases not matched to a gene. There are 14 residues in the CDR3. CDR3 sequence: CAISGDRGWDGYTF. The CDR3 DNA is TGTGCCATCAGTGGGGACAGGGGCTGGGATGGCTACACCTTC.

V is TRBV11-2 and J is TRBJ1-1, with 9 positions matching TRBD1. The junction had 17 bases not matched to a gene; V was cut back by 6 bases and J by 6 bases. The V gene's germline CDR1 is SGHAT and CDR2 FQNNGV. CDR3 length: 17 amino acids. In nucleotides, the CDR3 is TGTGCCAGCAGGGCGTGGCGTTGGGACAGGGTAAACCCTGAAGCTTTCTTT. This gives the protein CASRAWRWDRVNPEAFF. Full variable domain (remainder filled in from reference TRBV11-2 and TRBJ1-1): EAGVAQSPRYKIIEKRQSVAFWCNPISGHATLYWYQQILGQGPKLLIQFQNNGVVDDSQLPKDRFSAERLKGVDSTLKIQPAKLEDSAVYLCASRAWRWDRVNPEAFFGQGTRLTVV.

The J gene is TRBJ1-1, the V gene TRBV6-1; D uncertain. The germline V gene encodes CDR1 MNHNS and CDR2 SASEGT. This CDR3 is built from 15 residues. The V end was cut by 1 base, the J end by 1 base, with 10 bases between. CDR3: CASSEDWTGNTEAFF. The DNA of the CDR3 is TGTGCCAGCAGTGAAGACTGGACGGGGAACACTGAAGCTTTCTTT.

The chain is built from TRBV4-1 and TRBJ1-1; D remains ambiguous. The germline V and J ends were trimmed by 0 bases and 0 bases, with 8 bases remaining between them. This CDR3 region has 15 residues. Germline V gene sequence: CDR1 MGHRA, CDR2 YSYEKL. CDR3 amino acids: CASSQDFAMNTEAFF. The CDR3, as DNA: TGCGCCAGCAGCCAAGATTTCGCGATGAACACTGAAGCTTTCTTT.

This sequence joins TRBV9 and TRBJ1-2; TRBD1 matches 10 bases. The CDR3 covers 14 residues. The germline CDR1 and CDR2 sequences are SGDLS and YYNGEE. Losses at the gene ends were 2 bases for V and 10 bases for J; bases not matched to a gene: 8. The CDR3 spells CASSVGGQGPHYTF. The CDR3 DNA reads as TGTGCCAGCAGCGTTGGGGGACAGGGGCCGCACTACACCTTC.

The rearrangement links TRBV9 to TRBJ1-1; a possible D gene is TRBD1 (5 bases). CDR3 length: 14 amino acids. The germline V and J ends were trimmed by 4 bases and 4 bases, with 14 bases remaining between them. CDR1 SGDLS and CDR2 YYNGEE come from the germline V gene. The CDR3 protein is CASSPWIGTTEAFF. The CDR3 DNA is TGTGCCAGCAGCCCCTGGATCGGGACCACTGAAGCTTTCTTT.

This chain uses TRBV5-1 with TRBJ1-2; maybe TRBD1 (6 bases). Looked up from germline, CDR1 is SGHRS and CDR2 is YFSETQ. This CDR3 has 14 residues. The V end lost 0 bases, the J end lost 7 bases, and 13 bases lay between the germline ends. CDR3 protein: CASSLGQAPRGYTF. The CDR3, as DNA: TGCGCCAGCAGCTTGGGACAGGCCCCACGTGGCTACACCTTC.

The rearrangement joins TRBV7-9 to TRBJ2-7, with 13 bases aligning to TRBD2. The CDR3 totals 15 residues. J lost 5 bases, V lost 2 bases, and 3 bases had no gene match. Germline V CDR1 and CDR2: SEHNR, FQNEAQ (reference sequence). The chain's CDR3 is CASSLRTSGGHEQYF. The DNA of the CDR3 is TGTGCCAGCAGCTTACGGACTAGCGGGGGCCACGAGCAGTACTTC. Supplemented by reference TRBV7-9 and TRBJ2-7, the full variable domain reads DTGVSQNPRHKITKRGQNVTFRCDPISEHNRLYWYRQTLGQGPEFLTYFQNEAQLEKSRLLSDRFSAERPKGSFSTLEIQRTEQGDSAMYLCASSLRTSGGHEQYFGPGTRLTVT.

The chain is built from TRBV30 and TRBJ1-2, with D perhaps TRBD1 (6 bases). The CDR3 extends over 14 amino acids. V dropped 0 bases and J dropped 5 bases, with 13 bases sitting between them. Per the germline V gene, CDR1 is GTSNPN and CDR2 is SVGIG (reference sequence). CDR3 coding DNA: TGTGCCTGGAGTGTCTGGGGGGGCGCGTATGGCTACACCTTC. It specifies CAWSVWGGAYGYTF.

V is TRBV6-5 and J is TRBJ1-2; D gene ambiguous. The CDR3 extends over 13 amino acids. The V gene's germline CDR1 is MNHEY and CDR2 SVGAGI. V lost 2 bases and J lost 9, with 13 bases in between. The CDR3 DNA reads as TGTGCCAGCAGTTACAGGGCCACAAGAAGCTACACCTTC. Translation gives CASSYRATRSYTF.

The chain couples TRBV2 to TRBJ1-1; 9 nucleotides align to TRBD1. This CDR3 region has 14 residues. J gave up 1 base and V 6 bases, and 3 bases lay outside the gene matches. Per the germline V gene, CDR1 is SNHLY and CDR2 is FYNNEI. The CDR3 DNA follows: TGTGCCAGCAGGGGGGACAGGGCGAACACTGAAGCTTTCTTT. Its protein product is CASRGDRANTEAFF.

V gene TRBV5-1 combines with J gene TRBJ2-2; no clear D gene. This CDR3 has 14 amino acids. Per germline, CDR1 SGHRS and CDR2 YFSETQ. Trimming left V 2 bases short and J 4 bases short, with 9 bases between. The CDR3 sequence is CASSFAGITGELFF. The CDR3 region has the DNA TGCGCCAGCAGCTTTGCAGGAATCACCGGGGAGCTGTTTTTT.

DNA for the CDR3: TGTGCCAGCAGCCTGGGCAGGGGGCTCCTATTGAACACCATATATTTT. Translation gives CASSLGRGLLLNTIYF. The chain employs TRBV9 and TRBJ1-3; 8 nucleotides line up with TRBD1. The CDR3 extends over 16 amino acids. V trimming: 4 bases; J trimming: 7 bases; junction bases outside the gene matches: 13. Germline V gene data show CDR1 as SGDLS and CDR2 as YYNGEE. The full variable domain, its missing parts supplied by reference TRBV9 and TRBJ1-3, is DSGVTQTPKHLITATGQRVTLRCSPRSGDLSVYWYQQSLDQGLQFLIQYYNGEERAKGNILERFSAQQFPDLHSELNLSSLELGDSALYFCASSLGRGLLLNTIYFGEGSWLTVV.

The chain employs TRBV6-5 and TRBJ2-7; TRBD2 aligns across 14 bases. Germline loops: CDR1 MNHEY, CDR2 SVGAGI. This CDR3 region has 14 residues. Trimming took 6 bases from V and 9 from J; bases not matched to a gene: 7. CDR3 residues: CASRVTSGGAGQYF. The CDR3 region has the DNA TGTGCCAGCAGGGTGACTAGCGGGGGGGCCGGGCAGTACTTC.

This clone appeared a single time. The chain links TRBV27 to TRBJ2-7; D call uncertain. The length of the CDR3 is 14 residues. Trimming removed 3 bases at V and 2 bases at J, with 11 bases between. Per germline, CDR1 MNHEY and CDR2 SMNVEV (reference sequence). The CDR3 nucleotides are TGTGCCAGCAGTTTCTGGGGTCCTACCTACGAGCAGTACTTC. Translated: CASSFWGPTYEQYF.

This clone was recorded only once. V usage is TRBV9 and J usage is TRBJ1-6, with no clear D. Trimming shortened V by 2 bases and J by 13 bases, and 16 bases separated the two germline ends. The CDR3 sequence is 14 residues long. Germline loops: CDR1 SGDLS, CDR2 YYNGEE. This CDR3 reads CASSVDPARFPLHF. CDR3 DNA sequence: TGTGCCAGCAGCGTGGACCCTGCCCGATTCCCCCTCCACTTT.

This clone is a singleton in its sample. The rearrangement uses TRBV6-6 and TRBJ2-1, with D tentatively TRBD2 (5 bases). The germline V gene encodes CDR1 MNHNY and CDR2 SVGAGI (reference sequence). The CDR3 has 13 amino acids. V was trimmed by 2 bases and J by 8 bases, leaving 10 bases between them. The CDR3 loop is CASSYGRRDEQFF. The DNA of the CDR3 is TGTGCCAGCAGTTACGGTAGGCGGGATGAGCAGTTCTTC.

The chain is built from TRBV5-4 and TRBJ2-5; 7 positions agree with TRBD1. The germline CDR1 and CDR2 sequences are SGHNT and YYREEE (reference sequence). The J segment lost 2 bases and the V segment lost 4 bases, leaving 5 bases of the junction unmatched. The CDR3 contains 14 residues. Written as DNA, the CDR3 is TGTGCCAGCAGCGTGGGACAGCGACAAGAGACCCAGTACTTC. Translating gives CASSVGQRQETQYF.

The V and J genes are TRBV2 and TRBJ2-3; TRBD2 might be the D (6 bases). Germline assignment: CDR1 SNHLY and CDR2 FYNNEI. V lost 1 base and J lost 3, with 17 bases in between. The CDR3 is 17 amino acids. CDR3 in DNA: TGTGCCAGCAGTGAAGTTTTCGGTCTAGCGAGGACAGATACGCAGTATTTT. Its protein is CASSEVFGLARTDTQYF.

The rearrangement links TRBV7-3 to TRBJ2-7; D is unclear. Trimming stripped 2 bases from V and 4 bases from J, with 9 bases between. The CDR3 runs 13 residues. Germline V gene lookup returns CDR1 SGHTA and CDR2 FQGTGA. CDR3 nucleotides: TGTGCCAGCAGCTTAGTTCGGAATTACGAGCAGTACTTC. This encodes CASSLVRNYEQYF.

As DNA, the CDR3 is TGTGCCTGGACGACCGGACAGGACATTCAGTACTTC. Encoded protein: CAWTTGQDIQYF. The gene calls are TRBV30 and TRBJ2-4; TRBD1 matches 7 bases. V was pared by 4 bases and J by 8 bases, with 5 bases of the junction left unmatched. Germline V lookup: CDR1 GTSNPN, CDR2 SVGIG (reference sequence). The CDR3 is made up of 12 amino acids.

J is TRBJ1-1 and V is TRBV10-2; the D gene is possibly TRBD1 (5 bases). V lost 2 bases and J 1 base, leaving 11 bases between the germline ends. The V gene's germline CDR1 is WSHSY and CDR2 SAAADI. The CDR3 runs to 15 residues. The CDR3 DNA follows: TGCGCCAGCAGTGAGGAGGGACCGCAGAACACTGAAGCTTTCTTT. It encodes CASSEEGPQNTEAFF.